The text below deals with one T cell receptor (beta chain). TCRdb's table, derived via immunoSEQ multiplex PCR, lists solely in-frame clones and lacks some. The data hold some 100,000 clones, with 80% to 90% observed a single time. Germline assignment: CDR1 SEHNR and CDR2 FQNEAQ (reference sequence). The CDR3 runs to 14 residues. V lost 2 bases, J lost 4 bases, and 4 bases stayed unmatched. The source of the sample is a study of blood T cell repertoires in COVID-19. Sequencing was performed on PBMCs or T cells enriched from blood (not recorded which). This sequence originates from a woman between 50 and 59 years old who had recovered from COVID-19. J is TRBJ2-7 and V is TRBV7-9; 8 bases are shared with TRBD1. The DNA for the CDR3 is TGTGCCAGCAGCTTAAAGGGACAGGAGTACGAGCAGTACTTC. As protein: CASSLKGQEYEQYF. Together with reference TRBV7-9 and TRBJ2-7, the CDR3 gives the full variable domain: DTGVSQNPRHKITKRGQNVTFRCDPISEHNRLYWYRQTLGQGPEFLTYFQNEAQLEKSRLLSDRFSAERPKGSFSTLEIQRTEQGDSAMYLCASSLKGQEYEQYFGPGTRLTVT.